Presented here are 28 T cell receptor beta chains from one specimen sequenced in a study of CD8+ T cells in alopecia areata. Reverse transcription of extracted RNA yielded cDNA, which provided the sequencing template. Profiled with immunoSEQ multiplex PCR; TCRdb holds only in-frame clones, not every one. The sample consists of under 250,000 clones, 50% to 70% of them appearing once. Sequencing used CD4+ T cells sorted from blood, obtained at week 0. The receptors shown here come from a human donor with alopecia areata.

This clone was observed a single time. The chain is built from TRBV7-8 and TRBJ2-1; a possible D gene is TRBD2 (5 bases). The CDR3 contains 14 residues. Trimming cost V 0 bases and J 5 bases, with 8 bases left between them. CDR1 is SGHVS and CDR2 is FQNEAQ in the germline V gene. The CDR3 DNA follows: TGTGCCAGCAGCTTAGCCACGGGGAACAATGAGCAGTTCTTC. It translates to CASSLATGNNEQFF. Variable domain in full (rest from reference TRBV7-8 and TRBJ2-1): GAGVSQSPRYKVAKRGQDVALRCDPISGHVSLFWYQQALGQGPEFLTYFQNEAQLDKSGLPSDRFFAERPEGSVSTLKIQRTQQEDSAVYLCASSLATGNNEQFFGPGTRLTVL.

V and J are TRBV6-5 and TRBJ2-7; D is possibly TRBD1 (6 bases). Looked up from germline, CDR1 is MNHEY and CDR2 is SVGAGI. This CDR3 comprises 15 residues. V was shortened by 2 bases and J by 0 bases, with 11 bases between the two germline ends. CDR3 sequence: CASSYGTPSSYEQYF. The DNA for the CDR3 is TGTGCCAGCAGTTACGGGACACCCAGCTCCTACGAGCAGTACTTC.

There are a few counts of this clone. The chain carries TRBV7-9 and TRBJ1-2, with a possible D match to TRBD1 (6 bases). CDR1 SEHNR and CDR2 FQNEAQ come from the germline V gene (reference sequence). V gave up 5 bases and J gave up 4 bases, with 11 bases separating them. CDR3 size: 13 residues. The CDR3 region has the DNA TGTGCCAGCAGCGTACAGGGATTCTATGGCTACACCTTC. Translated, it gives CASSVQGFYGYTF. The whole variable domain, remainder taken from reference TRBV7-9 and TRBJ1-2, is DTGVSQNPRHKITKRGQNVTFRCDPISEHNRLYWYRQTLGQGPEFLTYFQNEAQLEKSRLLSDRFSAERPKGSFSTLEIQRTEQGDSAMYLCASSVQGFYGYTFGSGTRLTVV.

This sequence joins TRBV27 and TRBJ2-7, with D unresolved. Germline CDR1 and CDR2: MNHEY and SMNVEV (reference sequence). V was pared by 8 bases and J by 7 bases, with 15 bases between. This CDR3 is built from 12 residues. In DNA form, the CDR3 reads TGTGCCAGCCGAACCCTCACGAAGGAGCAGTACTTC. Protein product: CASRTLTKEQYF.

This clone was found a few times. This chain uses TRBV1 with TRBJ2-3; no check of the table's D call, TRBD1, against the DNA was made. TRBV1 has pseudogene status. The CDR3 is 16 residues long. In nucleotides, the CDR3 is TGCACCAGCAGCCAAGATACAGGGAGTAGCACAGATACGCAGTATTTT. This translates into CTSSQDTGSSTDTQYF.

The chain recombines TRBV29-1 with TRBJ1-2, with a tentative D call TRBD1 (6 bases). The CDR3 is made up of 14 amino acids. Germline values: CDR1 SQVTM, CDR2 ANQGSEA. Trimming left V 7 bases short and J 3 bases short, with 18 bases between. This CDR3 reads CSAGADGAYYGYTF. The CDR3 region has the DNA TGCAGCGCAGGGGCAGATGGGGCCTACTATGGCTACACCTTC. Complete variable domain (other parts from reference TRBV29-1 and TRBJ1-2): SAVISQKPSRDICQRGTSLTIQCQVDSQVTMMFWYRQQPGQSLTLIATANQGSEATYESGFVIDKFPISRPNLTFSTLTVSNMSPEDSSIYLCSAGADGAYYGYTFGSGTRLTVV.

The chain carries TRBV5-6 and TRBJ2-2; D may be TRBD2 (6 bases). Trimming took off 7 bases at V and 0 bases at J, with 19 bases between the two ends. The CDR3 covers 17 residues. Germline V CDR1 and CDR2: SGHDT, YYEEEE. For the CDR3, the DNA is TGTGCCAGCTCCCCCGGCGGGGCCCTTTCGAACACCGGGGAGCTGTTTTTT. Encoded protein: CASSPGGALSNTGELFF.

This clone has more than one count but fewer than ten. J is TRBJ1-5 and V is TRBV27; tentatively, D is TRBD1 (5 bases). Germline V lookup: CDR1 MNHEY, CDR2 SMNVEV (reference sequence). The CDR3 loop spans 15 amino acids. Trimming removed 5 bases at V and 0 bases at J, with 11 bases between. The CDR3 loop reads CASSPQGYSNQPQHF. The CDR3 DNA reads TGTGCCAGCAGTCCGCAGGGCTATAGCAATCAGCCCCAGCATTTT.

The J gene is TRBJ2-7, the V gene TRBV5-1; maybe TRBD1 (6 bases). V gave up 0 bases and J gave up 3 bases, with 10 bases separating them. The CDR3 is made up of 14 amino acids. Germline CDR1 SGHRS, CDR2 YFSETQ. The DNA of the CDR3 is TGCGCCAGCAGCTTGGTTGGGACAAACTACGAGCAGTACTTC. Protein sequence: CASSLVGTNYEQYF. Based on the CDR3 plus reference TRBV5-1 and TRBJ2-7, the full variable domain is KAGVTQTPRYLIKTRGQQVTLSCSPISGHRSVSWYQQTPGQGLQFLFEYFSETQRNKGNFPGRFSGRQFSNSRSEMNVSTLELGDSALYLCASSLVGTNYEQYFGPGTRLTVT.

This clone has just a few counts. The chain employs TRBV4-1 and TRBJ2-3; 15 positions agree with TRBD2. The CDR3 runs 17 residues. Per the germline V gene, CDR1 is MGHRA and CDR2 is YSYEKL. V lost 3 bases, J lost 5 bases, and 6 bases stayed unmatched. The CDR3 DNA reads TGCGCCAGCAGCCAGGGACTAGCGGGAGGAGGGAAAGATACGCAGTATTTT. This translates into CASSQGLAGGGKDTQYF.

This sequence joins TRBV5-6 and TRBJ1-6, with 9 bases aligning to TRBD1. Unmatched junction bases numbered 8, after V lost 4 bases and J lost 12 bases. Germline V gene data show CDR1 as SGHDT and CDR2 as YYEEEE. This CDR3 is 14 amino acids long. The CDR3 sequence is CASSRPGQGGPLHF. In DNA form, the CDR3 reads TGTGCCAGCAGCCGGCCGGGACAGGGAGGACCCCTCCACTTT. Full variable domain (outside the CDR3, taken from reference TRBV5-6 and TRBJ1-6): DAGVTQSPTHLIKTRGQQVTLRCSPKSGHDTVSWYQQALGQGPQFIFQYYEEEERQRGNFPDRFSGHQFPNYSSELNVNALLLGDSALYLCASSRPGQGGPLHFGNGTRLTVT.

This chain joins TRBV18 and TRBJ2-6; D uncertain. Germline CDR1 and CDR2: KGHSH and LQKENI. Trimming pared 3 bases from V and 4 bases from J, leaving 10 bases between. This CDR3 spans 15 amino acids. CDR3 loop: CASSPTRSGANVLTF. CDR3 nucleotide sequence: TGTGCCAGCTCACCCACGCGGTCAGGGGCCAACGTCCTGACTTTC.

The chain recombines TRBV12-5 with TRBJ2-3; 10 bases fit TRBD2. Germline lookup yields CDR1 LGHNT and CDR2 FRNRAP. J lost 4 bases, V lost 0 bases, and 4 bases had no gene match. This CDR3 contains 16 residues. CDR3 amino acids: CASGLVLAGMPDTQYF. CDR3 in DNA: TGTGCTAGTGGTTTGGTACTAGCGGGAATGCCAGATACGCAGTATTTT. Full variable domain (rest looked up from reference TRBV12-5 and TRBJ2-3): DARVTQTPRHKVTEMGQEVTMRCQPILGHNTVFWYRQTMMQGLELLAYFRNRAPLDDSGMPKDRFSAEMPDATLATLKIQPSEPRDSAVYFCASGLVLAGMPDTQYFGPGTRLTVL.

This clone has a handful of counts. V is TRBV5-1 and J is TRBJ2-7; TRBD2 aligns across 7 bases. CDR1 and CDR2 from the germline V gene are SGHRS and YFSETQ. This CDR3 is built from 16 residues. V was clipped by 2 bases and J by 2 bases; unmatched bases: 10. This CDR3 reads CASSFPRGDLTYEQYF. CDR3 bases: TGCGCCAGCAGCTTTCCTCGGGGGGATCTAACCTACGAGCAGTACTTC.

The CDR3 sequence is CASSFRQTGEREKLFF. For the CDR3, the DNA is TGTGCCAGCAGCTTCAGACAGACAGGGGAGAGAGAAAAACTGTTTTTT. This chain joins TRBV5-6 and TRBJ1-4, with 8 bases identical to TRBD1. The CDR3 totals 16 residues. From germline, CDR1 is SGHDT and CDR2 YYEEEE. The V gene end was trimmed by 2 bases and the J gene end by 8 bases; junction bases not matched to a gene: 11.

In its sample, this clone was seen a few times. The chain uses TRBV5-1 and TRBJ1-4; 10 bases match TRBD1. The CDR3 is made up of 17 amino acids. V lost 4 bases, J lost 6 bases, and 12 bases stayed unmatched. Germline lookup yields CDR1 SGHRS and CDR2 YFSETQ. CDR3 residues: CASSPSGTGDVYEKLFF. In nucleotides, the CDR3 is TGCGCCAGCAGCCCATCTGGGACAGGGGATGTGTATGAAAAACTGTTTTTT.

V is TRBV15 and J is TRBJ2-7; D may match TRBD1 or TRBD2 (6 bases each). This CDR3 spans 16 amino acids. Germline assignment: CDR1 LNHNV and CDR2 YYDKDF (reference sequence). V lost 0 bases, J lost 3 bases, and 15 bases lay in between. Written as DNA, the CDR3 is TGTGCCACCAGCAGAGACATAATGGGGGGCCGCTACGAGCAGTACTTC. This translates into CATSRDIMGGRYEQYF.

The rearrangement uses TRBV7-2 and TRBJ2-7; D might be TRBD1 or TRBD2, each matching 6 bases. The CDR3 is made up of 15 amino acids. Looked up from germline, CDR1 is SGHTA and CDR2 is FQGNSA. The germline V and J ends were trimmed by 3 bases and 2 bases, with 14 bases remaining between them. CDR3 nucleotides: TGTGCCAGCAGCTTTGGGGGGCTCCCTACCTACGAGCAGTACTTC. This codes for CASSFGGLPTYEQYF.

A few counts support this clone. The rearrangement joins TRBV7-2 to TRBJ1-3; D gene uncertain. This CDR3 is 15 amino acids long. Germline lookup yields CDR1 SGHTA and CDR2 FQGNSA. With 5 bases removed from V and 0 bases from J, the gap between germline ends came to 11 bases. As DNA, the CDR3 is TGTGCCAGCAGCCCCCGCCAGAACTCTGGAAACACCATATATTTT. It is translated as CASSPRQNSGNTIYF.

This clone occurred many times. The V and J genes are TRBV4-1 and TRBJ2-3, with 7 bases matching TRBD1. CDR1 MGHRA and CDR2 YSYEKL come from the germline V gene. The CDR3 is 18 residues long. Trimming removed 1 base from V and 3 bases from J; junction bases left unmatched: 13. In DNA, the CDR3 is TGCGCCAGCAGCCAAGGGGGGCTCACAGGGGATTGGACAGATACGCAGTATTTT. This codes for CASSQGGLTGDWTDTQYF.

V and J are TRBV7-2 and TRBJ2-5, with 9 bases aligning to TRBD2. Germline lookup yields CDR1 SGHTA and CDR2 FQGNSA. V gave up 1 base and J gave up 5 bases; unmatched junction bases: 8. The CDR3 spans 16 residues. The CDR3 protein is CASSLGVAGVGETQYF. The DNA of the CDR3 is TGTGCCAGCAGCTTAGGGGTAGCGGGGGTCGGGGAGACCCAGTACTTC.

J is TRBJ2-2 and V is TRBV6-6; 12 bases agree with TRBD2. After removal of 8 bases from V and 5 bases from J, the junction contained 3 bases not matched to a gene. The germline V gene has CDR1 MNHNY and CDR2 SVGAGI (reference sequence). The CDR3 runs 14 residues. The CDR3 protein is CASRGTSGTGELFF. The CDR3 DNA follows: TGTGCCAGCCGCGGGACTAGCGGGACCGGGGAGCTGTTTTTT.

The chain has TRBV2 and TRBJ2-7, with D perhaps TRBD1 (6 bases). Germline loops: CDR1 SNHLY, CDR2 FYNNEI. The germline V and J ends were trimmed by 3 bases and 7 bases, with 10 bases remaining between them. The CDR3 loop spans 12 amino acids. In DNA form, the CDR3 reads TGTGCCAGCAGTGAGTTCACAGGGGAGCAGTACTTC. Protein: CASSEFTGEQYF.

The rearrangement uses TRBV7-6 and TRBJ2-2; D is unclear. The length of the CDR3 is 12 residues. V was cut by 1 base and J by 6 bases, with 3 bases left in between. The germline V gene has CDR1 SGHVS and CDR2 FNYEAQ. CDR3 sequence (DNA): TGTGCCAGCAGCTTAGTCCCCGGGGAGCTGTTTTTT. As protein: CASSLVPGELFF.

The chain combines TRBV30 with TRBJ1-1; a weak D match, TRBD1 (5 bases). This CDR3 spans 14 amino acids. Trimming pared 2 bases from V and 5 bases from J, leaving 15 bases between. CDR1 is GTSNPN and CDR2 is SVGIG in the germline V gene (reference sequence). The CDR3 is CAWSKDAGGTEAFF. The CDR3 nucleotides read TGTGCCTGGAGTAAGGACGCTGGGGGAACTGAAGCTTTCTTT.

This chain links TRBV30 with TRBJ2-7; D possibly corresponds to TRBD1 (5 bases). The CDR3 length is 15 residues. V was pared by 2 bases and J by 1 base, with 15 bases between. From germline, CDR1 is GTSNPN and CDR2 SVGIG (reference sequence). Here the CDR3 reads CAWSPGPWGSYEQYF. Written as DNA, the CDR3 is TGTGCCTGGAGTCCAGGGCCTTGGGGATCCTACGAGCAGTACTTC.

Ten or more counts support this clone. V and J are TRBV6-1 and TRBJ2-1; 13 nucleotides line up with TRBD2. In germline, CDR1 is MNHNS, CDR2 SASEGT. V trimming: 0 bases; J trimming: 3 bases; junction bases outside the gene matches: 8. This CDR3 has 19 residues. In DNA form, the CDR3 reads TGTGCCAGCAGTGAAGCCTCGGGACTAGCGGGGTTGGTCTACAATGAGCAGTTCTTC. This codes for CASSEASGLAGLVYNEQFF.

The chain is built from TRBV29-1 and TRBJ2-3; 8 bases line up with TRBD2. The trim removed 4 bases at V and 2 bases at J, leaving 5 bases unmatched. Germline V gene lookup returns CDR1 SQVTM and CDR2 ANQGSEA. This CDR3 contains 14 residues. In DNA, the CDR3 is TGCAGCGTTGCACTAGCGGAACACACAGATACGCAGTATTTT. Amino acids: CSVALAEHTDTQYF.